The rows below give T cell receptor beta chains drawn from one sample of a study of T cell responses to AZD1222 COVID-19 vaccine. Profiling relied on immunoSEQ multiplex PCR, and the TCRdb table lists in-frame clones only, not all of them. This sample has 80,000 to 100,000 clones, with around 90% found just once. The sequencing used peripheral blood, collected on day 0 of MenACWY control vaccination. These receptor sequences come from an adult in good health. CDR3s include the opening cysteine and the closing phenylalanine or tryptophan. Fields, in order: V gene, D gene, J gene, clone size, CDR3 DNA, CDR3 protein. D genes are given only for firm matches. Only some rows state a clone size, as once, few, many or a class for expanded clones.

TRBV3-1/TRBV3-2	NA	TRBJ2-2	NA	TGTGCCAGCAGCCAAGATAGAGGGAAGACCGGGGAGCTGTTTTTT	CASSQDRGKTGELFF
TRBV5-1	NA	TRBJ1-6	NA	TGCGCCAGCAGCGCTGCAGGGGCAAATTCACCCCTCCACTTT	CASSAAGANSPLHF
TRBV6-5	NA	TRBJ1-1	NA	TGTGCCAGCAGTTACTCGTTAAAGAACACTGAAGCTTTCTTT	CASSYSLKNTEAFF
TRBV28	NA	TRBJ1-2	NA	TGTGCCAGCAGTCCCTCAGACAGCCTCTATGGCTACACCTTC	CASSPSDSLYGYTF
TRBV4-3	NA	TRBJ1-3	NA	TGCGCCAGCAGCCAAGATGAAAAACCTGGAAACACCATATATTTT	CASSQDEKPGNTIYF
TRBV7-7	TRBD1	TRBJ1-1	NA	TGTGCCAGCAGCTTAATCCAGGGGGACTATATTGGGGCTTTCTTT	CASSLIQGDYIGAFF
TRBV27	NA	TRBJ1-6	NA	TGTGCCACTCAGCGGGACACTGGAACGCCACCCCTCCACTTT	CATQRDTGTPPLHF
TRBV28	NA	TRBJ1-6	NA	TGTGCCAGCAGTTCGGGCGGGGGGATCGGAGATTCACCCCTCCACTTT	CASSSGGGIGDSPLHF
TRBV19	NA	TRBJ2-3	NA	TGTGCCAGTAGTATACTTGGCCAGGGCCTTAAGATAGATACGCAGTATTTT	CASSILGQGLKIDTQYF
TRBV11-2	NA	TRBJ1-2	NA	TGTGCCAGCAGCTTAGAGTTCGGAACTTTTAGCTACACCTTC	CASSLEFGTFSYTF
TRBV5-1	NA	TRBJ1-2	NA	TGCGCCAGCAGCTTGGAGACAGATACCTATGGCTACACCTTC	CASSLETDTYGYTF
TRBV11-2	TRBD1	TRBJ2-1	many	TGTGCCAGCAGCTTAGGGACAGGGGGCGCGTTAAACAATGAGCAGTTCTTC	CASSLGTGGALNNEQFF
TRBV3-1/TRBV3-2	NA	TRBJ2-1	NA	TGTGCCAGCAGCCCTTCGAGGGGGGGTTACAATGAGCAGTTCTTC	CASSPSRGGYNEQFF
TRBV7-8	TRBD1	TRBJ1-5	NA	TGTGCCAGCAGCTTAGCGGGGGGGACAGGGCATGGTCAGCCCCAGCATTTT	CASSLAGGTGHGQPQHF
TRBV6-5	NA	TRBJ1-1	NA	TGTGCCAGCAGCCGGGACCTCTGGACTGAAGCTTTCTTT	CASSRDLWTEAFF
TRBV3-1/TRBV3-2	TRBD1	TRBJ1-5	NA	TGTGCCAGCAGCCAGGGGACAGGAGGTCAGCCCCAGCATTTT	CASSQGTGGQPQHF